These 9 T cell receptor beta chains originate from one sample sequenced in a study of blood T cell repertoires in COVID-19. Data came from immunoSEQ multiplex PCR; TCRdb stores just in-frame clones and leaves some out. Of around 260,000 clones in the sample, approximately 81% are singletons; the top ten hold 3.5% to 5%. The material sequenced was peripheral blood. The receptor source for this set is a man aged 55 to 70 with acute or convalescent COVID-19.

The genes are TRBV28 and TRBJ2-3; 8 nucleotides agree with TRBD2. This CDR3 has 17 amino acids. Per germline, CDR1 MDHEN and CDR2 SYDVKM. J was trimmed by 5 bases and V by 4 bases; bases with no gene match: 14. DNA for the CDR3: TGTGCCAGCAGTTCCACCGGGACTAGTTGGGGCTTAGATACGCAGTATTTT. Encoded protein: CASSSTGTSWGLDTQYF.

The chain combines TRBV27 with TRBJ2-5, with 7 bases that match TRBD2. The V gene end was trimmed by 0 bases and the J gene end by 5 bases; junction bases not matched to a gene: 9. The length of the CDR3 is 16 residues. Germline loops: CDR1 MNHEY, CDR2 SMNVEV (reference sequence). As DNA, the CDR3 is TGTGCCAGCAGTTTATCCCCCTCAGGAGCGGGGGAGACCCAGTACTTC. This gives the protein CASSLSPSGAGETQYF.

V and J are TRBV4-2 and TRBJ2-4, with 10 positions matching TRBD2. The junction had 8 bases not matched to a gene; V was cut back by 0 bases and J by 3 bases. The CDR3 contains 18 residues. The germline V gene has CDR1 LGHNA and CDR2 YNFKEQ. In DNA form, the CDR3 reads TGTGCCAGCAGCCAAGATCTTGGACTAGCGGTGGGCAAAAACATTCAGTACTTC. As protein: CASSQDLGLAVGKNIQYF.

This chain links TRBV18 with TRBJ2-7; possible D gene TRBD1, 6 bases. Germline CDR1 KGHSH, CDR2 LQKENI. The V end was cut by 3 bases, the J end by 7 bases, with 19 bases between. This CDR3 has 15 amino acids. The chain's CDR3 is CASSPSRDILGEQYF. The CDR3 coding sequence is TGTGCCAGCTCACCTTCACGGGACATCCTCGGGGAGCAGTACTTC.

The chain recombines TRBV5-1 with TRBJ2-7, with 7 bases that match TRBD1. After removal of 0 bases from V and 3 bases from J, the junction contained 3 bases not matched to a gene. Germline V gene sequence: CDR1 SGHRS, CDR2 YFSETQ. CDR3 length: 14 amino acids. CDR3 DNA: TGCGCCAGCAGCTTGGACAGGGGCAACTACGAGCAGTACTTC. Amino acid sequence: CASSLDRGNYEQYF. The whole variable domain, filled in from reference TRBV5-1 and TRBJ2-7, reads KAGVTQTPRYLIKTRGQQVTLSCSPISGHRSVSWYQQTPGQGLQFLFEYFSETQRNKGNFPGRFSGRQFSNSRSEMNVSTLELGDSALYLCASSLDRGNYEQYFGPGTRLTVT.

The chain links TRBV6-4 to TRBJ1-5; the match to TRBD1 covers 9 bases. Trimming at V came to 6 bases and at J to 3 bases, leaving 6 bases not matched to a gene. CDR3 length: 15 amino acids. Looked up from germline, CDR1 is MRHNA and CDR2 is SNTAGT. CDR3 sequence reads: CASSHRDRDNQPQHF. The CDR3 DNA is TGTGCCAGCAGCCACCGGGACAGGGACAATCAGCCCCAGCATTTT.

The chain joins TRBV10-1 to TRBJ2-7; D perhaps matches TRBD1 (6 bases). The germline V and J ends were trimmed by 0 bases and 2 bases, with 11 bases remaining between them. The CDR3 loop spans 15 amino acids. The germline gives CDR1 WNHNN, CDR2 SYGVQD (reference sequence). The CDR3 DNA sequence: TGCGCCAGCAGTGAGTCTGTGGGGGCGGCCTACGAGCAGTACTTC. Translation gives CASSESVGAAYEQYF.

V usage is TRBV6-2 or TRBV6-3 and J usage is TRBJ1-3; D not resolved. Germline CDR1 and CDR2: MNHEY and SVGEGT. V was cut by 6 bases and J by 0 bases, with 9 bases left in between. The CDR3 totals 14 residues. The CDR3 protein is CASRPQRSGNTIYF. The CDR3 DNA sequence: TGTGCCAGCAGACCTCAGCGCTCTGGAAACACCATATATTTT.

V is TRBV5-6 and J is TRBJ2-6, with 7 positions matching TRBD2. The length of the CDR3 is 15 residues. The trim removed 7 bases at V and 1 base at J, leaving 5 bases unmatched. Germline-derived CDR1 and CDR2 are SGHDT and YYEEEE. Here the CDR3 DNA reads TGTGCCAGCGGGACTACTCTATCTGGGGCCAACGTCCTGACTTTC. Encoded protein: CASGTTLSGANVLTF.